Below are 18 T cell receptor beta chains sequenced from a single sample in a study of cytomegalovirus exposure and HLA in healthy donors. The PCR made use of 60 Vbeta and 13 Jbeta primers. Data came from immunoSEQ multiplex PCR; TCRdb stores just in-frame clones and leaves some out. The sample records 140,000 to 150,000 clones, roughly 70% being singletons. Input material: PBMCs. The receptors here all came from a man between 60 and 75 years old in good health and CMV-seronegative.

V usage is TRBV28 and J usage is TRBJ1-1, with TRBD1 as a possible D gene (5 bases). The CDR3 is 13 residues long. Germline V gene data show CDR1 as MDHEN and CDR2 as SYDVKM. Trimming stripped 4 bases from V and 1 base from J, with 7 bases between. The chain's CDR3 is CASSSDRNTEAFF. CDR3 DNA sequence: TGTGCCAGCAGTTCAGACAGGAACACTGAAGCTTTCTTT.

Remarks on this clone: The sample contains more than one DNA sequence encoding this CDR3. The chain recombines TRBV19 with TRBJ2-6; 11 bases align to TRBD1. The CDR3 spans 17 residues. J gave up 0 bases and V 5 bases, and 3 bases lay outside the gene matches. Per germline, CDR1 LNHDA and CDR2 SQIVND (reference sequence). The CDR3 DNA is TGTGCCAGTAGTGCCGGGACAGGGGGCTCTGGGGCCAACGTCCTGACTTTC. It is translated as CASSAGTGGSGANVLTF.

DNA for the CDR3: TGTGCCAGCAGAATGGACACCTCCCCCGGGGAGCTGTTTTTT. The encoded protein is CASRMDTSPGELFF. The rearrangement uses TRBV6-5 and TRBJ2-2; tentative D call: TRBD1 (5 bases). V was trimmed by 6 bases and J by 6 bases, leaving 14 bases between them. Germline lookup yields CDR1 MNHEY and CDR2 SVGAGI. The CDR3 consists of 14 residues.

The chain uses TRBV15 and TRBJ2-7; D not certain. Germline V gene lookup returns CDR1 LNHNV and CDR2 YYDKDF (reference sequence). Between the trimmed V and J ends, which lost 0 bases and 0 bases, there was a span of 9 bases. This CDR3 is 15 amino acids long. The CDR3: CATSRDFQISYEQYF. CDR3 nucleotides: TGTGCCACCAGCAGAGATTTCCAGATCTCCTACGAGCAGTACTTC.

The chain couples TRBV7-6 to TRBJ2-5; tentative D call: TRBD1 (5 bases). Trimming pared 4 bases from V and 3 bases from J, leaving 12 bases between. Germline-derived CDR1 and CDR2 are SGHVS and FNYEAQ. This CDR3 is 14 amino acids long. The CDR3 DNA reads TGTGCCAGCAGCTCAGATGTCAGGGAAGAGACCCAGTACTTC. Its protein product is CASSSDVREETQYF.

CDR3 residues: CASSLGDRMNTEAFF. The CDR3 DNA is TGTGCCAGCAGCTTAGGGGACAGGATGAACACTGAAGCTTTCTTT. The chain combines TRBV7-9 with TRBJ1-1; TRBD1 matches at 8 bases. This CDR3 contains 15 residues. Germline V lookup: CDR1 SEHNR, CDR2 FQNEAQ (reference sequence). V trimming: 1 base; J trimming: 0 bases; junction bases outside the gene matches: 1.

DNA for the CDR3: TGTGCCAGCACCCTCGGGGAGACCTACGAGCAGTACTTC. This translates into CASTLGETYEQYF. The rearrangement uses TRBV6-5 and TRBJ2-7; D might be TRBD2 (5 bases). CDR1 is MNHEY and CDR2 is SVGAGI in the germline V gene. The germline V and J ends were trimmed by 7 bases and 2 bases, with 12 bases remaining between them. This CDR3 contains 13 residues.

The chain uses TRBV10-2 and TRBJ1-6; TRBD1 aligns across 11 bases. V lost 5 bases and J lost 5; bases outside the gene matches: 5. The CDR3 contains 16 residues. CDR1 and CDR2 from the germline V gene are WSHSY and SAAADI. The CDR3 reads CASSLGQGANNSPLHF. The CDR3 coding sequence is TGCGCCAGCAGTCTTGGACAGGGGGCGAATAATTCACCCCTCCACTTT.

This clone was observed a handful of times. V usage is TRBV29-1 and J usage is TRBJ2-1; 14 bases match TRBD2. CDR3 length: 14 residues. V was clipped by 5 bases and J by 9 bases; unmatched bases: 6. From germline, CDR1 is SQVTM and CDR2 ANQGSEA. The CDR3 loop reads CSVRSGLAGGEQFF. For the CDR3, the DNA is TGCAGCGTTCGGTCTGGACTAGCGGGAGGTGAGCAGTTCTTC.

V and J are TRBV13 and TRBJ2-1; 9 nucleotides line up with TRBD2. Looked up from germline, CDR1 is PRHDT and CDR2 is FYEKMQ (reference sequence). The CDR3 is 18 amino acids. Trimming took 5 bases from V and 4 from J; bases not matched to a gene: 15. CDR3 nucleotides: TGTGCCAGCAGCCATCAGCGGCGGGAGGGTCCTTTATACAATGAGCAGTTCTTC. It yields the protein CASSHQRREGPLYNEQFF.

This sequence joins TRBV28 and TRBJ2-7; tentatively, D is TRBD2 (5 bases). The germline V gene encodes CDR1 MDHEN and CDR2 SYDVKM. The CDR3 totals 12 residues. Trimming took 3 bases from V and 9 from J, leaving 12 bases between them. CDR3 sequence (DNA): TGTGCCAGCAGTTTTCTCGGGGTAGCGCAGTACTTC. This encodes CASSFLGVAQYF. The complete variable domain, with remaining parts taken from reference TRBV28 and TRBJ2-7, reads DVKVTQSSRYLVKRTGEKVFLECVQDMDHENMFWYRQDPGLGLRLIYFSYDVKMKEKGDIPEGYSVSREKKERFSLILESASTNQTSMYLCASSFLGVAQYFGPGTRLTVT.

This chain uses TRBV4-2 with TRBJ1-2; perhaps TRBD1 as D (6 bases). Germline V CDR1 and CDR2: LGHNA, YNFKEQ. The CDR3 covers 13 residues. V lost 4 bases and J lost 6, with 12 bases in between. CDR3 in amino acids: CASSPGVVDGYTF. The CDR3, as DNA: TGTGCCAGCAGCCCAGGGGTGGTTGATGGCTACACCTTC.

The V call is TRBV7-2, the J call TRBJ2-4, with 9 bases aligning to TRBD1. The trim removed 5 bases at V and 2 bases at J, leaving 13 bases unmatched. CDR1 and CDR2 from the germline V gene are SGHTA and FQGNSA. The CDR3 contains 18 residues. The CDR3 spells CASSPGTGWRGPKNIQYF. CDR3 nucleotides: TGTGCCAGCAGCCCCGGGACAGGGTGGAGGGGGCCCAAAAACATTCAGTACTTC.

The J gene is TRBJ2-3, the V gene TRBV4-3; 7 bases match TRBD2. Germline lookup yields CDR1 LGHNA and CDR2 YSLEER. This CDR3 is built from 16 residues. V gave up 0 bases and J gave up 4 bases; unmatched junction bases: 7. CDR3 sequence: CASSQDSGGGSDTQYF. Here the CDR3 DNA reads TGCGCCAGCAGCCAAGATTCGGGAGGTGGGTCAGATACGCAGTATTTT.

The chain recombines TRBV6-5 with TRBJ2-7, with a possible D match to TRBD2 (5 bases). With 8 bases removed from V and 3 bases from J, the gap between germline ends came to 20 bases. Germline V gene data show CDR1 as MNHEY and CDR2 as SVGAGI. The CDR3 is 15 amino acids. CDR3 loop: CASGPPLADGYEQYF. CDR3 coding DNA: TGTGCCAGCGGACCACCGCTAGCAGACGGCTACGAGCAGTACTTC.

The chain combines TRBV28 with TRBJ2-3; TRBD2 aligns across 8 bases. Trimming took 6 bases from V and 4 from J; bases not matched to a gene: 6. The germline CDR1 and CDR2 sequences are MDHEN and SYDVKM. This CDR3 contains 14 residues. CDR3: CASSTGGAADTQYF. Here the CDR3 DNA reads TGTGCCAGCAGCACCGGGGGGGCGGCAGATACGCAGTATTTT.

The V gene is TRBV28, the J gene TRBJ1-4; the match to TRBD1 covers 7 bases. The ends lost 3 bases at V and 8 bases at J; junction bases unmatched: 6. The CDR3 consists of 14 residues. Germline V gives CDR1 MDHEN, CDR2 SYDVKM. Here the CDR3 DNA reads TGTGCCAGCAGTTTCGAACAGGGGATAGAAAAACTGTTTTTT. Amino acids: CASSFEQGIEKLFF.

The CDR3 DNA reads as TGTGCCAGCAGTTACCTTGGCGGCGGCTACACCTTC. The encoded protein is CASSYLGGGYTF. The chain employs TRBV6-6 and TRBJ1-2; D is unclear. This CDR3 contains 12 residues. CDR1 is MNHNY and CDR2 is SVGAGI in the germline V gene (reference sequence). Deletions cut 2 bases from V and 8 bases from J, with 9 bases between.